This TCR beta chain was identified during a study of CD8 T cells in ankylosing spondylitis. Broader study findings: What appeared characteristic of ankylosing spondylitis blood was a TCR beta motif of fewer than ten highly homologous variants.

This clonotype was seen many times. Its antigen is still unknown. Germline V lookup: CDR1 SGHAT, CDR2 FQNNGV. The V and J ends lost 2 bases and 12 bases respectively, with 13 bases between them. There are 13 residues in the CDR3. Quantitative barcoded 5'-RACE was used to prepare TCR beta libraries. Using its own MiXCR run on the 5' RACE reads, TCRdb lists one record per CDR3 protein. The sample shows about 130,000 distinct CDR3 sequences, roughly a tenth of them seen only once. The source of this sequence is a male donor with ankylosing spondylitis or in good health (not recorded which). The J gene is TRBJ1-4, the V gene TRBV11-2; tentative D call: TRBD1 (6 bases). Source material: blood, either unsorted or a sorted T cell fraction (not recorded which). CDR3 sequence: CASSLLTGRELFF. CDR3 DNA: TGTGCCAGCAGCTTACTAACAGGGAGGGAACTGTTTTTT.